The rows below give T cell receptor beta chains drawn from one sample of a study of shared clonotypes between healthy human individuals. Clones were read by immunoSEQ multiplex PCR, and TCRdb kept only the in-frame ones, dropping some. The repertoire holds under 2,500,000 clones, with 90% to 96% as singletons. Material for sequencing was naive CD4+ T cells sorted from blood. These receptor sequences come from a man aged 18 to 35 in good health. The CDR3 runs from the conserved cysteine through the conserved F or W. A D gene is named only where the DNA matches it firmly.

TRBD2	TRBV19	CASSPLAGGTDTQYF
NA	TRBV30	CASVGSGNTIYF
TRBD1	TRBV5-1	CASSSRDRGDEQYF
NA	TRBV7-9	CASSLIPLKGADTQYF
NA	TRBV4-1	CASSRGSYNEQFF
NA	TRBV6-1	CAALTSSGNTIYF
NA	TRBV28	CASRPAVGYTF
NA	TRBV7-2	CASSLGDTQGEYF
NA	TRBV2	CASKFTTTSSYEQYF
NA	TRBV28	CASHLQGRLAGTDTQYF
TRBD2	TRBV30	CAWSGPSGRAYEQYF
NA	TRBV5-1	CASSLLAAGNTGELFF
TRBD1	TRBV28	CASSRTGVGNEQFF
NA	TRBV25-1	CATGAVGNSPLHF
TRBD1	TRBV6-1	CASNSRTGGYGYTF
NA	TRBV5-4	CASSAPRLPETQYF
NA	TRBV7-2	CASSFQLGGTDTQYF
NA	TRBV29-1	CSVEGTEAFF
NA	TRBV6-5	CASSYGGNYGYTF
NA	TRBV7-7	CASSLGTINSYNEQFF
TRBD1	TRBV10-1	CASRAGTGAYEQYF
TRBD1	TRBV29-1	CSVTQTGTYEQYF
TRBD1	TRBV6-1	CASSEGTGRRYTF
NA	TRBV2	CASSEVLGGYGYTF
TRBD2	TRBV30	CAWAGGEETQYF
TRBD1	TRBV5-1	CASSLGRTGTHEQYF
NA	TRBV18	CASSPRSESIEELFF
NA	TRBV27	CASPPARRSYEQYF
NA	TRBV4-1	CASGSTRAGTQYF
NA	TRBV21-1	CASSATTNEQFF
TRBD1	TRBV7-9	CASSSLPGQGTDTQYF
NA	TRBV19	CASSIGRGRNSPLHF
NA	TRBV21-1	CASSKAEETRDYEQYF
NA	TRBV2	CASSDLDKYEQYF
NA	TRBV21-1	CASSKDSDRGALYGNSPLHF
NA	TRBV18	CASSLAPGSRARTDTQYF
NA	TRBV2	CASSHQQGTYNEQFF
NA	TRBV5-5	CASSTLDTVEQYF
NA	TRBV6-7	CASSSRGEGWPQHF
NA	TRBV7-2	CASSLVSSMNTEAFF